The 14 T cell receptor beta chains below come from one sample, sequenced in a study of beta chain features in type 1 diabetes. Study-wide results and caveats: Moderate but significant shortening of TCRB CDR3s was recorded in all four CD4+ subsets from Type 1 diabetes patients.

Sequencing targeted expressed TCRB transcripts, as all isolated RNA had been reverse transcribed. Here immunoSEQ multiplex PCR was the method, and the copy in TCRdb shows in-frame clones only, minus some. This sample has roughly 100,000 clones, with over 25% found just once. The antigens these receptors bind are not known. Sequencing was carried out using central memory CD4+ T cells from blood. These receptors all come from a woman younger than 35 with type 1 diabetes.

This clone was seen only a few times. The chain recombines TRBV7-2 with TRBJ2-5; 9 nucleotides line up with TRBD2. The CDR3 extends over 17 amino acids. Looked up from germline, CDR1 is SGHTA and CDR2 is FQGNSA. V lost 5 bases, J lost 1 base, and 11 bases stayed unmatched. The CDR3 protein is CASSRTSQLAGQETQYF. The CDR3 DNA follows: TGTGCCAGCAGCCGTACATCCCAACTAGCGGGCCAAGAGACCCAGTACTTC.

This clone turned up a few times. The chain is built from TRBV30 and TRBJ2-1; 11 nucleotides agree with TRBD2. Germline V gene data show CDR1 as GTSNPN and CDR2 as SVGIG (reference sequence). V was clipped by 5 bases and J by 6 bases; unmatched bases: 3. This CDR3 is built from 13 residues. The CDR3 coding sequence is TGTGCCTGGCGACTAGCGGGGATCAATGAGCAGTTCTTC. Protein product: CAWRLAGINEQFF.

CDR3 in amino acids: CASRTGLSGDEQFF. The CDR3 coding sequence is TGTGCCAGCAGGACGGGACTCTCAGGCGATGAGCAGTTCTTC. The chain is built from TRBV11-3 and TRBJ2-1, with D possibly matching TRBD2 (6 bases). Germline assignment: CDR1 SGHNT and CDR2 YENEEA. Trimming pared 6 bases from V and 8 bases from J, leaving 17 bases between. CDR3 size: 14 residues.

The CDR3 is CASSPGASGANVLTF. The CDR3 DNA is TGTGCCAGCAGCCCGGGAGCCTCTGGGGCCAACGTCCTGACTTTC. This chain links TRBV11-3 with TRBJ2-6; a weak D match, TRBD2 (6 bases). The V gene's germline CDR1 is SGHNT and CDR2 YENEEA. CDR3 size: 15 residues. V lost 5 bases and J lost 0, with 8 bases in between.

The rearrangement joins TRBV27 to TRBJ1-1, with 8 bases lining up with TRBD1. The V gene end was trimmed by 6 bases and the J gene end by 5 bases; junction bases not matched to a gene: 8. CDR3 length: 14 residues. Germline V lookup: CDR1 MNHEY, CDR2 SMNVEV (reference sequence). The CDR3 here is CASSLDRGVTEAFF. The CDR3 DNA reads as TGTGCCAGCAGCCTTGACAGGGGAGTGACTGAAGCTTTCTTT.

The chain recombines TRBV9 with TRBJ2-7, with TRBD2 identical over 9 bases. In germline, CDR1 is SGDLS, CDR2 YYNGEE. V lost 0 bases, J lost 6 bases, and 4 bases stayed unmatched. CDR3 length equals 14 residues. CDR3 residues: CASSVGQREVEQYF. The DNA of the CDR3 is TGTGCCAGCAGCGTAGGACAGCGGGAGGTCGAGCAGTACTTC.

This clone was counted between two and nine times. The chain carries TRBV7-9 and TRBJ2-1; D is perhaps TRBD2 (5 bases). This CDR3 spans 15 amino acids. V lost 5 bases and J lost 3, with 14 bases in between. Per the germline V gene, CDR1 is SEHNR and CDR2 is FQNEAQ (reference sequence). The CDR3 region is CASSDTSALYNEQFF. The CDR3 DNA is TGTGCCAGCAGCGATACTAGTGCCCTCTACAATGAGCAGTTCTTC.

This clone occurred a few times. The V and J genes are TRBV4-2 and TRBJ2-2, with 7 bases identical to TRBD1. The CDR3 has 15 residues. Germline CDR1 reads LGHNA; CDR2 reads YNFKEQ. The V gene end was trimmed by 0 bases and the J gene end by 7 bases; junction bases not matched to a gene: 5. CDR3 protein: CASSQDRGRGGELFF. CDR3 bases: TGTGCCAGCAGCCAAGATAGGGGGCGCGGCGGGGAGCTGTTTTTT.

This clone was observed at least ten times. CDR3 sequence reads: CASSPDKTGELFF. The CDR3, as DNA: TGTGCCAGCAGTCCTGACAAAACCGGGGAGCTGTTTTTT. The V and J genes are TRBV2 and TRBJ2-2, with D hard to call. Germline CDR1 SNHLY, CDR2 FYNNEI. V gave up 5 bases and J gave up 5 bases, with 9 bases separating them. The CDR3 length is 13 residues.

This chain links TRBV5-1 with TRBJ2-7; 9 bases align to TRBD2. CDR1 is SGHRS and CDR2 is YFSETQ in the germline V gene. This CDR3 comprises 15 residues. The ends lost 4 bases at V and 0 bases at J; junction bases unmatched: 5. The CDR3 DNA is TGCGCCAGCAGCCGCAATAGCGGGGGCTCCTACGAGCAGTACTTC. The encoded protein is CASSRNSGGSYEQYF.

The rearrangement uses TRBV9 and TRBJ2-3; the match to TRBD2 covers 7 bases. With V trimmed by 4 bases and J by 3 bases, 8 bases remained unmatched. There are 15 residues in the CDR3. The germline CDR1 and CDR2 sequences are SGDLS and YYNGEE. The CDR3 nucleotides read TGTGCCAGCAGCCCTCCCGGGACTACAACAGATACGCAGTATTTT. Translated, it gives CASSPPGTTTDTQYF.

The table lists this clone with a few counts. V is TRBV10-3 and J is TRBJ2-3; 8 bases fit TRBD2. This CDR3 spans 14 amino acids. V gave up 5 bases and J gave up 4 bases; unmatched junction bases: 5. In germline, CDR1 is ENHRY, CDR2 SYGVKD. The CDR3 sequence is CAISPGGGADTQYF. The CDR3 nucleotides are TGTGCCATCAGTCCGGGGGGGGGTGCAGATACGCAGTATTTT.

This clone has a handful of counts. The V and J genes are TRBV7-8 and TRBJ1-5; the D gene is possibly TRBD1 (5 bases). The CDR3 runs 16 residues. Germline V gene sequence: CDR1 SGHVS, CDR2 FQNEAQ. V dropped 5 bases and J dropped 4 bases, with 18 bases sitting between them. The CDR3 loop is CASSARGGPGNQPQHF. The CDR3 region has the DNA TGTGCCAGCAGCGCCCGGGGGGGACCAGGGAATCAGCCCCAGCATTTT.

This clone occurred a few times. The CDR3 DNA reads TGTGCCTGGAGTTACGGCGGCCTCGGGGGCAATCAGCCCCAGCATTTT. It yields the protein CAWSYGGLGGNQPQHF. The chain joins TRBV30 to TRBJ1-5; D remains unclear. CDR3 length: 16 amino acids. V lost 2 bases to trimming and J lost 2 bases, with 16 bases between them. Germline loops: CDR1 GTSNPN, CDR2 SVGIG (reference sequence).